This T cell receptor (beta chain) was captured in a study of T cell clonality in common variable immunodeficiency. Findings of the study overall: Patient heterogeneity in the CVID cohort limited correlations between repertoire features and clinical complications. CVID subjects showed higher TCRbeta clonality than healthy controls.

This clone showed up many times. Its antigen remains unidentified. The CDR3 goes on 3 residues after the read ends, and that part is filled in from the germline J gene. The method was immunoSEQ multiplex PCR; TCRdb's version includes in-frame clones alone and lacks a portion of them. The sample presents about 47,000 clones, none singletons. V was clipped by 5 bases and J by 4 bases; unmatched bases: 5. Germline values: CDR1 LGHNT, CDR2 FRNRAP. CDR3 size: 15 residues. Material for sequencing was peripheral blood mononuclear cells. This TCR came from a person aged 18 to 69 in good health. The chain carries TRBV12-5 and TRBJ2-5, with 12 bases identical to TRBD1. The sequenced CDR3 bases are TGTGCTAGTGGTGCCGGGACAGGGGGCGGAGAGACC. This codes for CASGAGTGGGET. The CDR3 as a whole reads CASGAGTGGGETQYF.